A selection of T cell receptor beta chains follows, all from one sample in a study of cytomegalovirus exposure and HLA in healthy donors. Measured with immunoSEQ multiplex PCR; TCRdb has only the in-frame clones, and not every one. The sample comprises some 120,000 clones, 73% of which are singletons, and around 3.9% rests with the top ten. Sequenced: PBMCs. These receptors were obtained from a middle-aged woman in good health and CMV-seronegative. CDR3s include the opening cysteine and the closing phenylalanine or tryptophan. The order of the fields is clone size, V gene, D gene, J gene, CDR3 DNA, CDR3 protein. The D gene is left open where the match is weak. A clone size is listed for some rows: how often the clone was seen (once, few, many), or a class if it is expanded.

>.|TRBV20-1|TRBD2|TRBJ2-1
TGCAGTGCGAGGACTAGCCATGAGCAGTTCTTC
CSARTSHEQFF
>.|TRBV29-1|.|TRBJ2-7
TGCAGCGGTACAGGGAGCTCCTACGAGCAGTACTTC
CSGTGSSYEQYF
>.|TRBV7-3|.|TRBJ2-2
TGTGCCAGCAGCGCGAACCAGGGTAACACCGGGGAGCTGTTTTTT
CASSANQGNTGELFF
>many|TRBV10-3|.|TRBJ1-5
TGTGCCATCAGTGAGATGGCAGATAGCAATCAGCCCCAGCATTTT
CAISEMADSNQPQHF
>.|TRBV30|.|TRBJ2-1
TGTGCCTGGAGTGGGCTAGCTAGTGAGCAGTTCTTC
CAWSGLASEQFF
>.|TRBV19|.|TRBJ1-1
TGTGCCAGTAGTAAGACAGTTTTGGGGAACACTGAAGCTTTCTTT
CASSKTVLGNTEAFF
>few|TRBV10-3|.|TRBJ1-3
TGTGCCATCAGTGATAATATCTCTGGAAACACCATATATTTT
CAISDNISGNTIYF
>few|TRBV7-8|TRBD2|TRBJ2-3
TGTGCCAGCAGCTCCCGAAATAGCGGGATGGGAGGTGGGACAGATACGCAGTATTTT
CASSSRNSGMGGGTDTQYF
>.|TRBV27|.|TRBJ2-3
TGTGCCAGCAGCAGGGGGGATACAACAGATACGCAGTATTTT
CASSRGDTTDTQYF
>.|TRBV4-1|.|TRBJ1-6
TGCGCCAGCAGCCAGGCCTATTCACCCCTCCACTTT
CASSQAYSPLHF
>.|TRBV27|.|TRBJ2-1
TGTGCCAGCAGTTTCCTGGGGCAGATTATCAATGAGCAGTTCTTC
CASSFLGQIINEQFF
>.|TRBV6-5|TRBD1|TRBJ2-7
TGTGCCAGCAGACCCCGGACAGGGACCTACGAGCAGTACTTC
CASRPRTGTYEQYF
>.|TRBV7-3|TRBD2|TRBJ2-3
TGTGCCAGCAAACTAGCGGGAGGTACAGATACGCAGTATTTT
CASKLAGGTDTQYF
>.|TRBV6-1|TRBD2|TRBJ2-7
TGTGCCAGCAGGGCTACTAGCGGGCCCCAGTACTTC
CASRATSGPQYF
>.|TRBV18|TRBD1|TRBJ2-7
TGTGCCAGCTCACCGGGGACAGGGGGCTACGAGCAGTACTTC
CASSPGTGGYEQYF
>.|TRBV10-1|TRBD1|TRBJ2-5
TGCGCCATCCTACGGCGGCAGGGGGCTTGGGAGACCCAGTACTTC
CAILRRQGAWETQYF
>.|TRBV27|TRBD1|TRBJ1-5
TGTGCCAGCAGTTTCGTGGGACAGTCCAATCAGCCCCAGCATTTT
CASSFVGQSNQPQHF
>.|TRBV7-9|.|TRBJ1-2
TGTGCCAGCAGCTTAGGTAGCGGAGCTAACTATGGCTACACCTTC
CASSLGSGANYGYTF
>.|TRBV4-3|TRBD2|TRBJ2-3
TGCGCCAGCAGCCAAGAGGGAGGGGTCTCAGATACGCAGTATTTT
CASSQEGGVSDTQYF
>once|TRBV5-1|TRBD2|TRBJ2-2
TGCGCCAGCAGCACTAGCGGATATTCTAACACCGGGGAGCTGTTTTTT
CASSTSGYSNTGELFF
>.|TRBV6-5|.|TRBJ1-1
TGTGCCACCTTGGGCGATTTGGGCACTGAAGCTTTCTTT
CATLGDLGTEAFF
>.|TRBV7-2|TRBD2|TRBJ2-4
TGTGCCAGCAGCTTAGGGGGGGGAGAGCAGTACTTC
CASSLGGGEQYF
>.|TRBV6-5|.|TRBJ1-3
TGTGCCAGCAACGCGGGGGACGTCTCTGGAAACACCATATATTTT
CASNAGDVSGNTIYF
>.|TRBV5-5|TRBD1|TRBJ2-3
TGTGCCAGCAGCTCCCACGGACAGGGAACAGATACGCAGTATTTT
CASSSHGQGTDTQYF
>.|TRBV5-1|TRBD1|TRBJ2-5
TGCGCCAGCAGCTCAACAGGGGGCCAAAGGACCCAGTACTTC
CASSSTGGQRTQYF
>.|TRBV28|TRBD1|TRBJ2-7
TGTGCCAGCAGTCCCCTGACAGGGCGCGAGCAGTACTTC
CASSPLTGREQYF
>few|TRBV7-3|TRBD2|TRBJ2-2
TGTGCCAGCAGCTCACGACCTGGGACTAGCGGGAGGGCCGGGGAGCTGTTTTTT
CASSSRPGTSGRAGELFF
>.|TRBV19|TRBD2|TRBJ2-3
TGTGCCAGTAATCCCCGCGGGAGCGGCACAGATACGCAGTATTTT
CASNPRGSGTDTQYF
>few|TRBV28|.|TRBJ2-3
TGTGCCAGCAGTCGGCCAGGGCTCGGCACAGATACGCAGTATTTT
CASSRPGLGTDTQYF
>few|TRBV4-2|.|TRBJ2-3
TGTGCCAGCAGCCTGGGGGCTAATACGCAGTATTTT
CASSLGANTQYF
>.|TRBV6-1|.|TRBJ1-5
TGTGCCAGCGGACCAGGGAGGTATAGCAATCAGCCCCAGCATTTT
CASGPGRYSNQPQHF
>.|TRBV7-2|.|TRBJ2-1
TGTGCCAGCAGTCATGAAGTAGCCTACAATGAGCAGTTCTTC
CASSHEVAYNEQFF
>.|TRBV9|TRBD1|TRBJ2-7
TGTGCCAGCAGCGTAGGACAGGGTATGGCCTACGAGCAGTACTTC
CASSVGQGMAYEQYF
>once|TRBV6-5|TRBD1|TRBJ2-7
TGTGCCAGCAGAAACGCGGACAGGGACGAGCAGTACTTC
CASRNADRDEQYF
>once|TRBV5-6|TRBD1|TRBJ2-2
TGTGCCAGCAGTAATCGACAGGGCAACACCGGGGAGCTGTTTTTT
CASSNRQGNTGELFF
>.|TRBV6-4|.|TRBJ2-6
TGTGCCAGCAGTGAAGGGGAGGCTGGGGCCAACGTCCTGACTTTC
CASSEGEAGANVLTF
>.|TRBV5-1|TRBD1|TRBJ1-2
TGCGCCAGCAGTCGTGACAGGGTAGGCCTCTATGGCTACACCTTC
CASSRDRVGLYGYTF
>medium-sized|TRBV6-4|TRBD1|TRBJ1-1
TGTGCCAGCAGTGCCTCACCCGACAGGGGAACTGAAGCTTTCTTT
CASSASPDRGTEAFF
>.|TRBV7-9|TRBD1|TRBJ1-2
TGTGCCAGCAGCTTAGCGGAGGGGGCTGGCTACACCTTC
CASSLAEGAGYTF
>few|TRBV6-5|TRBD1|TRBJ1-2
TGTGCCAGCAGCCCGACAGGGTTGGATGGCTACACCTTC
CASSPTGLDGYTF
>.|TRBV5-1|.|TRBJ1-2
TGCGCCAGCAGCCGGGACGGGGGTGGCTACACCTTC
CASSRDGGGYTF
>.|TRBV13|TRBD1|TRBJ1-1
TGTGCCAGCAGCTTAGATTTGGACAGGTTGAACACTGAAGCTTTCTTT
CASSLDLDRLNTEAFF
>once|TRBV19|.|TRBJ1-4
TGCGCCAGTAGTCCCATCATCGTCGCGGGGACGGAGCGTGTGGAAAAACTGTTTTTT
CASSPIIVAGTERVEKLFF
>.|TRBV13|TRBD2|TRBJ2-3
TGTGCCAGCAGCTTAGGCCAAGTTTCCGGCGGGAGGGCCTATACAGATACGCAGTATTTT
CASSLGQVSGGRAYTDTQYF
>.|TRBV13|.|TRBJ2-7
TGTGCCAGCAGCTTAGTTGGCGGGGGCGCCTACGAGCAGTACTTC
CASSLVGGGAYEQYF
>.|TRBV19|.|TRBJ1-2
TGTGCCAGTAGTATAGGTTCAAAGACAGCTTATGGCTACACCTTC
CASSIGSKTAYGYTF
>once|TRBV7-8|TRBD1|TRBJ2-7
TGTGCCAGCAGCGTCCGACCGGGACAGGGGATTTACGAGCAGTACTTC
CASSVRPGQGIYEQYF
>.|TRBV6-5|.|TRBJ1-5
TGTGCCAGCAGCACAGGGTTGGATCAGCCCCAGCATTTT
CASSTGLDQPQHF
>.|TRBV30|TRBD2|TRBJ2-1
TGTGCCTGGAGTGCGGGAGGACTAGCGGGGACCAATGAGCAGTTCTTC
CAWSAGGLAGTNEQFF
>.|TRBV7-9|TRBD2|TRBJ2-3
TGTTCCAGCAGCTTAGCGGTTAGCGGGACGGATACGCAGTATTTT
CSSSLAVSGTDTQYF
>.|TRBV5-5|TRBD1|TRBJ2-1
TGTGCCAGCAGCACCTCAGGGGGTTGGGAGCAGTTCTTC
CASSTSGGWEQFF
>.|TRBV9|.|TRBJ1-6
TGTGCCAGCAGCGGAGGAGGAATGGGCCCTGGGAATTCACCCCTCCACTTT
CASSGGGMGPGNSPLHF
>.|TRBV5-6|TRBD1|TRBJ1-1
TGTGCCAGCAGCTGGGGACAGGTGGGAGACACTGAAGCTTTCTTT
CASSWGQVGDTEAFF
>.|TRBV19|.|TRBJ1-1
TGTGCCAGTACTCCAGTTGGAGGCACTGAAGCTTTCTTT
CASTPVGGTEAFF
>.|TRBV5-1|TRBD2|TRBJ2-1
TGCGCCAGCGCCACTAGCGGGGGGGTTTACAATGAGCAGTTCTTC
CASATSGGVYNEQFF
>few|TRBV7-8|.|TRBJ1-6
TGTGCCAGCAGCGAAGACACTTCACTCAATAATTCACCCCTCCACTTT
CASSEDTSLNNSPLHF